This TCR beta chain is from a study of blood T cell repertoires in COVID-19. Study in general: COVID-19 samples, acute and convalescent, were from the United States, Italy and Spain. Sample material is recorded as cDNA or gDNA derived from T cells, B-cell-depleted T cells, or PBMCs.

The length of the CDR3 is 16 residues. The germline V gene has CDR1 SGHRS and CDR2 YFSETQ. Germline trimming cut 3 bases from V and 4 bases from J; bases unmatched to any gene: 7. In the source study's methods: Amplification of reference gene primers provided the estimated nucleated cell counts. The protocol was immunoSEQ multiplex PCR, while the TCRdb copy is restricted to in-frame clones and leaves out a portion. V, J and clone size derive from that table, while D and trimming were established from the DNA sequence. The sample includes under 250,000 clones, 90% to 95% of them seen just once. This chain connects TRBV5-1 to TRBJ1-4; TRBD1 aligns across 9 bases. Sequenced: peripheral blood. The source is a man aged 55 to 70 with COVID-19, enrolled during active disease. The CDR3 sequence: CASSSRGQGSNEKLFF. As DNA, the CDR3 is TGCGCCAGCAGCTCGAGGGGACAGGGAAGTAATGAAAAACTGTTTTTT. Supplemented by reference TRBV5-1 and TRBJ1-4, the full variable domain reads KAGVTQTPRYLIKTRGQQVTLSCSPISGHRSVSWYQQTPGQGLQFLFEYFSETQRNKGNFPGRFSGRQFSNSRSEMNVSTLELGDSALYLCASSSRGQGSNEKLFFGSGTQLSVL.